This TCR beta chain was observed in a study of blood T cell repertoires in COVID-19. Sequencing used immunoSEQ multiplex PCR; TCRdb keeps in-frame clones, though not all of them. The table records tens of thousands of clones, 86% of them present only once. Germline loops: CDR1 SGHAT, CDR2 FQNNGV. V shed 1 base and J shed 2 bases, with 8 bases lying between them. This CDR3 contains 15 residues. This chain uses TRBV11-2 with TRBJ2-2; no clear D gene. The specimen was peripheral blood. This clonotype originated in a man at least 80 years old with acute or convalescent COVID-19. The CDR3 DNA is TGTGCCAGCAGCTTAGGTCACCTAAACACCGGGGAGCTGTTTTTT. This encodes CASSLGHLNTGELFF.